The 2 T cell receptor beta chains below come from one sample, sequenced in a study of blood T cell repertoires in COVID-19. The protocol was immunoSEQ multiplex PCR, while the TCRdb copy is restricted to in-frame clones and leaves out a portion. The sample comprises fewer than 250,000 clones, 70% to 90% of which are singletons, and about 14% rests with the top ten. Sequenced sample: PBMCs or T cells enriched from blood (not recorded which). The receptors shown here come from a woman aged 50 to 65 with acute COVID-19.

The chain uses TRBV19 and TRBJ1-2; D is possibly TRBD1 (5 bases). V shed 1 base and J shed 4 bases, with 19 bases lying between them. The germline V gene encodes CDR1 LNHDA and CDR2 SQIVND (reference sequence). CDR3 size: 17 residues. The CDR3 DNA follows: TGTGCCAGTAGTATAGTCGTGGGAGGGATTGGGACCTATGGCTACACCTTC. Translation: CASSIVVGGIGTYGYTF.

The V and J genes are TRBV15 and TRBJ2-1, with 11 bases fitting TRBD2. With 3 bases clipped from V and 1 base from J, the junction kept 5 bases outside the gene matches. CDR1 and CDR2 (germline): LNHNV, YYDKDF (reference sequence). The CDR3 is 17 residues long. Written as DNA, the CDR3 is TGTGCCACCAGCAGTAGCGGGAGGGCCGCGTCCTACAATGAGCAGTTCTTC. Protein product: CATSSSGRAASYNEQFF.